Included here is one TCR beta chain sequence, with context. No antigen is known for it. Sample time point: cycle 4 day 1 (C4D1), after more than five weeks of nivolumab. Each patient's relapse followed autologous stem cell transplantation, and brentuximab vedotin exposure varied. The study recorded best responses of complete response, partial response or progressive disease. This record comes from a study of PD-1 blockade in classical Hodgkin lymphoma. The germline V gene has CDR1 SGHTA and CDR2 FQGNSA. This CDR3 comprises 15 residues. The V gene lost 1 base and the J gene lost 2 bases, with 12 bases spanning the gap. The data were produced by immunoSEQ multiplex PCR, yet TCRdb's version contains in-frame clones alone and is incomplete. This table holds about 64,000 clones, around nine tenths found once. Regarding the study as a whole: Patients with a complete response exhibited baseline diversity comparable to newly diagnosed patients. As was reported, newly diagnosed patients showed lower baseline TCR diversity than healthy donors did. Exclusion was the outcome for patients who began nivolumab under 1 year after ASCT.

The receptor was isolated from a human donor with classical Hodgkin lymphoma. Sequencing used peripheral blood mononuclear cells (PBMCs), obtained before the fourth cycle of nivolumab. The chain employs TRBV7-2 and TRBJ2-7; TRBD2 is a possible D gene (5 bases). This CDR3 reads CASSLGAGGTYEQYF. The CDR3 DNA follows: TGTGCCAGCAGCTTAGGGGCGGGCGGTACCTACGAGCAGTACTTC.